A single sample gave rise to the 24 T cell receptor beta chains below, sequenced in a study of T-cell reconstitution after alpha-beta-depleted transplantation in children (dated by TCRdb to the mid-2010s). The method was PCR. Sequencer: Illumina HiSeq 2500. TCR library preparation used molecular barcoding, with unique molecular identifiers applied to normalize quantification of the TCRbeta repertoire. TCRdb reanalyzed the raw reads on its own, using fastp at Q25 for trimming and MiXCR for clone calling, and kept in-frame beta chains. All rows with the same CDR3 protein become a single entry with the most common DNA and genes. For this sample there are 250,000 to 400,000 distinct CDR3 sequences; about a quarter appear just once. The top ten clones comprise roughly 11% of the sample. In the paper's terms, the treatment or condition label means: allogeneic hematopoietic cell transplantation with graft depleted of TCRalphabeta T cells and CD19 B cells.

The source was PBMCs, mostly from graft donor cells, collected 180 days after TCRalphabeta/CD19-depleted stem cell transplant. These receptors were taken from a male patient under 18 who had a stem cell transplant for acute lymphoblastic leukemia, so the T cells may come from the graft donor.

This clonotype has only a few counts. V usage is TRBV11-3 and J usage is TRBJ2-3; the D is unclear. CDR3 size: 13 residues. V was pared by 2 bases and J by 6 bases, with 9 bases between. Per the germline V gene, CDR1 is SGHNT and CDR2 is YENEEA. The CDR3 reads CASSLWAADTQYF. The CDR3 coding sequence is TGTGCCAGCAGCTTATGGGCGGCTGATACGCAGTATTTT.

The J gene is TRBJ2-1, the V gene TRBV27; 9 bases line up with TRBD1. V shed 7 bases and J 6 bases; nucleotides not matched to a gene: 19. The length of the CDR3 is 18 residues. Germline CDR1 reads MNHEY; CDR2 reads SMNVEV (reference sequence). The CDR3 region has the DNA TGTGCCAGCACTCAAAGCGGGACAGGGCTTGGTCTCGCCAATGAGCAGTTCTTC. Residues: CASTQSGTGLGLANEQFF.

This clonotype was found a few times. This rearrangement joins TRBV5-1 to TRBJ2-5, with 11 bases aligning to TRBD2. The CDR3 extends over 16 amino acids. Germline V gene data show CDR1 as SGHRS and CDR2 as YFSETQ. Losses at the gene ends were 1 base for V and 3 bases for J; bases not matched to a gene: 5. This chain's CDR3 is CASSLPSGLAEETQYF. CDR3 DNA sequence: TGCGCCAGCAGCTTGCCCTCGGGACTAGCGGAAGAGACCCAGTACTTC.

Comment on this clonotype: One junction end does not reproduce the germline sequence, and a read error may be involved. The chain carries TRBV27 and TRBJ2-2, with 9 bases identical to TRBD1. The CDR3 is made up of 19 amino acids. Germline values: CDR1 MNHEY, CDR2 SMNVEV (reference sequence). The CDR3 DNA follows: TGTGCCAGCAGCAGTTTAGGTTTCTCCGGGACAGGGAACAACGGGGAGCTGTTTTTT. Protein sequence: CASSSLGFSGTGNNGELFF.

This clonotype has just one count. This chain uses TRBV7-8 with TRBJ2-5; D is perhaps TRBD2 (6 bases). This CDR3 comprises 17 residues. The V gene's germline CDR1 is SGHVS and CDR2 FQNEAQ. Deletions cut 5 bases from V and 3 bases from J, with 22 bases between. CDR3 DNA sequence: TGTGCCAGCAGCCCTACGGGGGTCATCGCCTCAAAAGAGACCCAGTACTTC. It yields the protein CASSPTGVIASKETQYF.

This clonotype appeared a few times. The CDR3 region is CASSLGWVSYEQYF. For the CDR3, the DNA is TGTGCCAGCAGCTTAGGGTGGGTCTCCTACGAGCAGTACTTC. The chain recombines TRBV11-2 with TRBJ2-7; D call uncertain. Germline V lookup: CDR1 SGHAT, CDR2 FQNNGV. Trimming left V 1 base short and J 0 bases short, with 7 bases between. CDR3 length: 14 amino acids. Variable domain in full (rest from reference TRBV11-2 and TRBJ2-7): EAGVAQSPRYKIIEKRQSVAFWCNPISGHATLYWYQQILGQGPKLLIQFQNNGVVDDSQLPKDRFSAERLKGVDSTLKIQPAKLEDSAVYLCASSLGWVSYEQYFGPGTRLTVT.

V and J are TRBV29-1 and TRBJ2-7, with TRBD1 as a possible D gene (6 bases). CDR1 and CDR2 (germline): SQVTM, ANQGSEA. The CDR3 is 15 amino acids. Trimming shortened V by 1 base and J by 6 bases, and 19 bases separated the two germline ends. The CDR3 region has the DNA TGCAGCGTTGAAGGCCTCGGCAGGGGAGTCGTCGAGCAGTACTTC. Residues: CSVEGLGRGVVEQYF.

In its sample, this clonotype was seen a few times. The J gene is TRBJ2-1, the V gene TRBV9, with 9 bases aligning to TRBD1. Germline CDR1 and CDR2: SGDLS and YYNGEE. CDR3 length: 16 amino acids. The V gene end was trimmed by 3 bases and the J gene end by 2 bases; junction bases not matched to a gene: 6. CDR3 nucleotides: TGTGCCAGCAGCGCTCCGGGACAGGGCCCCTACAATGAGCAGTTCTTC. It yields the protein CASSAPGQGPYNEQFF.

The gene calls are TRBV4-1 and TRBJ2-7; TRBD2 agrees at 8 bases. Germline-derived CDR1 and CDR2 are MGHRA and YSYEKL. V shed 9 bases, J shed 3 bases, and the junction held 7 bases outside the gene matches. The CDR3 has 13 amino acids. The CDR3: CASKGLADYEQYF. CDR3 DNA sequence: TGCGCCAGTAAAGGACTAGCCGACTACGAGCAGTACTTC.

The rearrangement uses TRBV7-3 and TRBJ2-1, with 7 bases that match TRBD2. Germline V CDR1 and CDR2: SGHTA, FQGTGA. The V segment lost 1 base and the J segment 7 bases; nucleotides outside the gene matches: 7. The CDR3 sequence is 15 residues long. The CDR3 protein is CASSLSSGWTNEQFF. The DNA of the CDR3 is TGTGCCAGCAGCTTAAGTAGCGGGTGGACTAATGAGCAGTTCTTC.

In its sample, this clonotype was seen a few times. The J gene is TRBJ1-5, the V gene TRBV12-3 or TRBV12-4; no clear D. V was cut by 2 bases and J by 4 bases, with 6 bases left in between. The CDR3 is 13 residues long. The CDR3 region is CASSLSVNQPQHF. DNA of the CDR3: TGTGCCAGCAGTTTATCAGTTAATCAGCCCCAGCATTTT.

CDR3 protein: CATSRERGYEQYF. The DNA for the CDR3 is TGTGCCACCAGCAGAGAACGGGGCTATGAGCAGTACTTC. The genes are TRBV15 and TRBJ2-7; D is perhaps TRBD1 or TRBD2 (5 bases each). V shed 0 bases and J shed 7 bases, with 10 bases lying between them. The length of the CDR3 is 13 residues. Looked up from germline, CDR1 is LNHNV and CDR2 is YYDKDF (reference sequence).

This clonotype has just a few counts. The gene calls are TRBV5-6 and TRBJ2-7; the D call may be TRBD1 or TRBD2 (5 bases each). This CDR3 has 15 amino acids. Trimming removed 7 bases from V and 0 bases from J, with 17 bases in between. Germline V gene sequence: CDR1 SGHDT, CDR2 YYEEEE. The CDR3 sequence is CASGTGIGGSYEQYF. CDR3 bases: TGTGCCAGCGGCACCGGTATTGGGGGCTCCTACGAGCAGTACTTC.

This chain connects TRBV15 to TRBJ2-7; D is uncertain. Germline V lookup: CDR1 LNHNV, CDR2 YYDKDF (reference sequence). V gave up 0 bases and J gave up 7 bases, with 10 bases separating them. The CDR3 covers 13 residues. The CDR3 spells CATSRDYEDEQYF. In DNA form, the CDR3 reads TGTGCCACCAGCAGAGATTACGAGGATGAGCAGTACTTC.

This chain links TRBV10-3 with TRBJ2-5, with a possible D match to TRBD2 (6 bases). The CDR3 is 12 residues long. Germline lookup yields CDR1 ENHRY and CDR2 SYGVKD. V lost 8 bases to trimming and J lost 2 bases, with 9 bases between them. The CDR3, as DNA: TGTGCCATCGGTAGCGGACAAGAGACCCAGTACTTC. Its translation is CAIGSGQETQYF.

In this sample, this clonotype turned up many times. The chain is built from TRBV5-1 and TRBJ2-7; 8 nucleotides agree with TRBD1. This CDR3 has 15 residues. The germline V gene has CDR1 SGHRS and CDR2 YFSETQ. V lost 1 base and J lost 1; bases outside the gene matches: 4. The CDR3 nucleotides are TGCGCCAGCAGCTTGTCCGGGACAGGTTCCTACGAGCAGTACTTC. Translation gives CASSLSGTGSYEQYF.

This clonotype was counted between two and nine times. Here the CDR3 reads CSASSDGGQETQYF. The CDR3 DNA reads as TGCAGTGCCTCCTCCGACGGGGGCCAAGAGACCCAGTACTTC. The rearrangement joins TRBV20-1 to TRBJ2-5, with a tentative D call TRBD2 (6 bases). CDR1 and CDR2 (germline): DFQATT, SNEGSKA (reference sequence). The CDR3 covers 14 residues. The V end lost 6 bases, the J end lost 1 base, and 15 bases lay between the germline ends.

The chain combines TRBV27 with TRBJ1-1; 8 positions agree with TRBD1. Germline-derived CDR1 and CDR2 are MNHEY and SMNVEV (reference sequence). This CDR3 is 16 amino acids long. V gave up 2 bases and J gave up 1 base; unmatched junction bases: 6. CDR3 DNA: TGTGCCAGCAGTTTACTTCGGACAGGGACGAACACTGAAGCTTTCTTT. Residues: CASSLLRTGTNTEAFF.

The chain uses TRBV2 and TRBJ2-1; 14 bases agree with TRBD2. V shed 6 bases and J 6 bases; nucleotides not matched to a gene: 7. From germline, CDR1 is SNHLY and CDR2 FYNNEI. The CDR3 loop spans 16 amino acids. The CDR3 DNA reads as TGTGCCAGCAGCACCCCCGGGACTAGCGGGGGCAATGAGCAGTTCTTC. Translating gives CASSTPGTSGGNEQFF.

V gene TRBV7-2 combines with J gene TRBJ2-5, with 8 bases that match TRBD2. The CDR3 runs 14 residues. Germline V lookup: CDR1 SGHTA, CDR2 FQGNSA. V trimming: 4 bases; J trimming: 4 bases; junction bases outside the gene matches: 5. As DNA, the CDR3 is TGTGCCAGCAGCTCATACGGGAGGGGAGAGACCCAGTACTTC. Encoded protein: CASSSYGRGETQYF.

The chain employs TRBV12-3 or TRBV12-4 and TRBJ1-1; 9 nucleotides line up with TRBD1. V lost 5 bases to trimming and J lost 5 bases; unmatched junction nucleotides: 6. The CDR3 runs to 14 residues. The CDR3 loop reads CASSARQGGTEAFF. In DNA form, the CDR3 reads TGTGCCAGCAGTGCCAGACAGGGGGGAACTGAAGCTTTCTTT.

V and J are TRBV5-1 and TRBJ1-2; D call uncertain. V was cut by 4 bases and J by 2 bases, with 6 bases left in between. CDR1 is SGHRS, CDR2 YFSETQ, per germline. This CDR3 contains 12 residues. The CDR3 region is CASSPINYGYTF. CDR3 in DNA: TGCGCCAGCAGCCCCATCAACTATGGCTACACCTTC. The full variable domain, with the rest looked up from reference TRBV5-1 and TRBJ1-2, is KAGVTQTPRYLIKTRGQQVTLSCSPISGHRSVSWYQQTPGQGLQFLFEYFSETQRNKGNFPGRFSGRQFSNSRSEMNVSTLELGDSALYLCASSPINYGYTFGSGTRLTVV.

This clonotype was counted between two and nine times. The chain couples TRBV28 to TRBJ2-7; D tentatively reads TRBD1 or TRBD2 (7 bases each). V shed 7 bases and J shed 9 bases, with 25 bases lying between them. The CDR3 has 15 residues. Germline V gene sequence: CDR1 MDHEN, CDR2 SYDVKM. CDR3: CASISWEGAGMWQYF. In nucleotides, the CDR3 is TGTGCCAGCATCTCCTGGGAGGGGGCGGGAATGTGGCAGTACTTC.

The chain carries TRBV29-1 and TRBJ1-1; D gene uncertain. V lost 4 bases to trimming and J lost 0 bases, with 9 bases between them. The germline V gene has CDR1 SQVTM and CDR2 ANQGSEA. This CDR3 comprises 13 residues. This CDR3 is CSVAAGLNTEAFF. DNA for the CDR3: TGCAGCGTTGCGGCAGGACTGAACACTGAAGCTTTCTTT.